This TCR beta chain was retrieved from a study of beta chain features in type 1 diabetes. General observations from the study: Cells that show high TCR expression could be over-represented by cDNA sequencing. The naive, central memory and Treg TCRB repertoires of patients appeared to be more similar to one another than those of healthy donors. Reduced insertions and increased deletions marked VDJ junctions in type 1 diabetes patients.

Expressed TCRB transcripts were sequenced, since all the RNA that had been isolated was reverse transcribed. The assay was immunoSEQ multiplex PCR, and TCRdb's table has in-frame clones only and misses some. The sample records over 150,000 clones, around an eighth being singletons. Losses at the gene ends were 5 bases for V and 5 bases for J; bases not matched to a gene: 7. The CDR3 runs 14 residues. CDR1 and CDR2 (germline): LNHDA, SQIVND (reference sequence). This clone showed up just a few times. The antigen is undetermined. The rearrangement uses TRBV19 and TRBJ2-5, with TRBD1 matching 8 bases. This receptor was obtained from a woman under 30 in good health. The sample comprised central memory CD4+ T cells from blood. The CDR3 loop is CASSPRQGMETQYF. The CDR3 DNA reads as TGTGCCAGTAGTCCGCGACAGGGGATGGAGACCCAGTACTTC.